The clone carrying this TCR beta chain was detected many times. What it binds is unknown. CDR1 and CDR2 (germline): LGHNA, YSLEER. The CDR3 extends over 15 amino acids. V dropped 4 bases and J dropped 5; count of bases not matched to a gene: 10. Individual cDNA molecules each received unique molecular identifiers attached to them. TCRdb analysed the 5' RACE reads with MiXCR anew, one entry per CDR3 protein. The sample lists 20,000 to 25,000 distinct CDR3 sequences, around 5.8% occurring once. This specimen comes from a study of early T cells in non-severe SARS-CoV-2 infection. Study information: The study sequenced bulk RNA from unsorted whole blood, with chains unpaired.

The study's findings and limits: Clonotype matching in VDJdb favored anti-spike CD8 responses and did not capture private and CD4 specificities.

The source of this sequence is an adult who was a healthcare worker with PCR-confirmed SARS-CoV-2 infection or an uninfected control (not recorded which). The genes are TRBV4-3 and TRBJ2-5, with 7 bases identical to TRBD1. The specimen sequenced was whole blood. For the CDR3, the DNA is TGCGCCAGCAGCCTCTCGACAGGGAGCGGCGAGACCCAGTACTTC. Protein: CASSLSTGSGETQYF.